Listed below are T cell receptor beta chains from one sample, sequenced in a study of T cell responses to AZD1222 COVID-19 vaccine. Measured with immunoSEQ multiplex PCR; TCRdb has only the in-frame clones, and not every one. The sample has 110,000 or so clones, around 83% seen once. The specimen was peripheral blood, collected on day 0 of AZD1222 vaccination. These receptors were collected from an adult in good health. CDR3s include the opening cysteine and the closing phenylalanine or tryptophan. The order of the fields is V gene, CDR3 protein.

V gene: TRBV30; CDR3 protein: CASQGLGDYGYTF
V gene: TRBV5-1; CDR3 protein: CASSLSLGNGYTF
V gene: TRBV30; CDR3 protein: CAWKRQGNTDTQYF
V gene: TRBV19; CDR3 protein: CASSQRGRFTEAFF
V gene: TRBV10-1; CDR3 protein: CASSDPTTGPYEQYF
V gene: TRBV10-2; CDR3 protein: CASSEVTGEANYGYTF
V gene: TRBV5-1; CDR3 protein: CASSFLGQSNTEAFF
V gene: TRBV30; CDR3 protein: CAWSADKNTEAFF
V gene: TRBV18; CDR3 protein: CASSPGSPLHF
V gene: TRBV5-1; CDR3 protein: CASSLGEFTDTQYF
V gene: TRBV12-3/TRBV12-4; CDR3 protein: CASRDYNEQFF
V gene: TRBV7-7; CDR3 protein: CASSGGTDYLSGANVLTF
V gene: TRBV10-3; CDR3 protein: CAINTGQGANEQYF
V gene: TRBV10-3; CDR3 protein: CAISEFQGLDQPQHF
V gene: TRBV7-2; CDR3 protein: CASSLAQGQSFREYF
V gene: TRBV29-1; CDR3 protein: CSVGYMDTQYF
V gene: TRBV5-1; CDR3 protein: CASSLSGQQKSEAFF